Given below is one T cell receptor (beta chain) in context. Its antigen is unknown. These data are taken from a study of T cells in localized non-small cell lung cancer. This table comes from immunoSEQ multiplex PCR, and its TCRdb copy is limited to in-frame clones, with some not included. The table shows about 33,000 clones, with 85% to 90% occurring only once. This CDR3 is 13 amino acids long. Findings and limits, study-wide: Heterogeneity is still possible, as just one tumor region was sequenced.

The chain recombines TRBV21-1 with TRBJ1-2; TRBD1 is taken as the D call from the table, unchecked against the DNA. TRBV21-1 is classified as a pseudogene. This sequence was found in a man aged 40 to 75 with stage I lung adenocarcinoma. The material was peripheral blood, obtained before any cancer treatment. The CDR3 here is CASSKDSGEGYTF. The DNA of the CDR3 is TGTGCCAGCAGCAAAGATTCAGGGGAAGGCTACACCTTC.